This TCR beta chain comes out of a study of blood T cell repertoires in COVID-19. About the research overall: Both acute and convalescent COVID-19 samples were obtained from the United States, Italy and Spain.

In the original processing: Reference gene primer amplification in the assay estimated nucleated cell counts. The method was immunoSEQ multiplex PCR; TCRdb's version includes in-frame clones alone and lacks a portion of them. The DNA was the basis for D and trimming; V, J and clone size are from that table. The sample lists approximately 310,000 clones, 80% to 90% occurring once. V lost 2 bases and J lost 2, with 11 bases in between. This CDR3 has 15 amino acids. CDR1 is SGHNT and CDR2 is YYREEE in the germline V gene (reference sequence). V and J are TRBV5-4 and TRBJ1-5, with D unresolved. This TCR was recovered from a woman aged 45-65 years who had recovered from COVID-19. Sample: peripheral blood. CDR3 protein: CASSFGPGGNQPQHF. In DNA form, the CDR3 reads TGTGCCAGCAGCTTCGGGCCCGGGGGCAATCAGCCCCAGCATTTT. The variable domain in full, with the rest retrieved from reference TRBV5-4 and TRBJ1-5, is ETGVTQSPTHLIKTRGQQVTLRCSSQSGHNTVSWYQQALGQGPQFIFQYYREEENGRGNFPPRFSGLQFPNYSSELNVNALELDDSALYLCASSFGPGGNQPQHFGDGTRLSIL.